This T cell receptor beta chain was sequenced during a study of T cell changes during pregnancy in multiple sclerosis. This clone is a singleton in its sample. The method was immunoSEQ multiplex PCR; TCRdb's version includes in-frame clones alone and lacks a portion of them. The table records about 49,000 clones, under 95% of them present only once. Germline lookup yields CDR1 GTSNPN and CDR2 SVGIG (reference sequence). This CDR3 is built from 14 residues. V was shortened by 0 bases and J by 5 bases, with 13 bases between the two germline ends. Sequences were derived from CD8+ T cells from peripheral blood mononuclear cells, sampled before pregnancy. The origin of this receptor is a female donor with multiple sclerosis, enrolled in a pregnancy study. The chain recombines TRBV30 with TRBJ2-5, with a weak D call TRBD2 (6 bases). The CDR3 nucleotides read TGTGCCTGGAGTGTCCTCGGTGGGGGGGAGACCCAGTACTTC. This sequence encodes CAWSVLGGGETQYF.